This is a list of T cell receptor beta chains from one sample in a study of early T cells in non-severe SARS-CoV-2 infection. TCRdb passed the 5' RACE reads through MiXCR, listing each CDR3 protein once. The profile shows tens of thousands of distinct CDR3 sequences, 5.9% of them singletons. The sample comprised whole blood. These receptors were taken from an adult who was a healthcare worker with PCR-confirmed SARS-CoV-2 infection or an uninfected control (not recorded which). Each CDR3 is given with its conserved first and last residue. The order of the fields is D gene, V gene, J gene, clone size, CDR3 DNA, CDR3 protein. A D gene is named only where the DNA matches it firmly. Not all rows give a size; the values are once, few, many and, for expanded clones, a class.

.	TRBV29-1	TRBJ1-1	many	TGCAGAGTGGAGGAAACAGGGAACACTGAAGCTTTCTTT	CRVEETGNTEAFF
.	TRBV28	TRBJ2-6	many	TGTGCCAGCAGTGAATTTGGGGAAACATTTAAGGCTGGGGCCAACGTCCTGACTTTC	CASSEFGETFKAGANVLTF
TRBD1	TRBV7-3	TRBJ2-2	few	TGTGCCAGCAGCTCCGCCAGGGGGTCGGACACCGGGGAGCTGTTTTTT	CASSSARGSDTGELFF
.	TRBV6-1	TRBJ2-4	many	TGTGCCAGCAGTGAAGAAATGACAGGAGCCAAAAACATTCAGTACTTC	CASSEEMTGAKNIQYF
TRBD1	TRBV5-6	TRBJ2-2	many	TGTGCCAGCACCAGGACAGGGAACACCGGGGAGCTGTTTTTT	CASTRTGNTGELFF
TRBD2	TRBV20-1	TRBJ2-3	many	TGCCGAGGGACTAGCGGGGGCACAGATACGCAGTATTTT	CRGTSGGTDTQYF
.	TRBV28	TRBJ2-2	few	TGTGCCAGCAGCCCCTTCCGCACCGGGGAGCTGTTTTTT	CASSPFRTGELFF
.	TRBV11-2	TRBJ2-2	many	TGTGCCAGCAGCGCGTTAGCCGGCACCGGGGAGCTGTTTTTT	CASSALAGTGELFF
TRBD1	TRBV11-2	TRBJ2-1	many	TGTGCCGGATCGGGACAGTCGTCCAATGAGCAGTTCTTC	CAGSGQSSNEQFF
TRBD2	TRBV7-9	TRBJ2-3	many	TGTGCCAGCAGCTCGATTAGGGCTAGCGGGAGCCCCACAGATACGCAGTATTTT	CASSSIRASGSPTDTQYF
TRBD1	TRBV6-6	TRBJ2-4	many	TGTGCCAGCAGGGGGACAGGGCGGGCGAAGAACATTCAGTACTTC	CASRGTGRAKNIQYF
.	TRBV24-1	TRBJ2-2	.	TGTGCCACTGGGACCGAAAACACCGGGGAGCTGTTTTTT	CATGTENTGELFF
TRBD2	TRBV10-2	TRBJ2-7	many	TGCGCCAGCAGTGCTCTAGCGGGGGACTACGAGCAGTACTTC	CASSALAGDYEQYF
TRBD2	TRBV29-1	TRBJ2-1	many	TGCAGCGTTGAAGCAGCGGGAGATGGTGAGCAGTTCTTC	CSVEAAGDGEQFF
.	TRBV4-2	TRBJ1-5	many	TGTGCCAGCAGCCAACGTAGGGGAGGCAATCAGCCCCAGCATTTT	CASSQRRGGNQPQHF
.	TRBV2	TRBJ1-3	.	TGTGCCAGCACCCCTCAGGGGGGAAACACCATATATTTT	CASTPQGGNTIYF
.	TRBV20-1	TRBJ1-2	many	TGCAGTGCTAGAGATGCCCTCGGCTACACCTTC	CSARDALGYTF
.	TRBV27	TRBJ2-3	few	TGTGCCAGCCGGGTCGGCGGAGGATCCGATACGCAGTATTTT	CASRVGGGSDTQYF
.	TRBV29-1	TRBJ1-1	many	TGCAGCGGGCAAGGATTGAACACTGAAGCTTTCTTT	CSGQGLNTEAFF
TRBD1	TRBV12-3/TRBV12-4	TRBJ1-3	many	TGTGCCAGCAGTAAACTCAGGGGGCGCTCCGGAAACACCATATATTTT	CASSKLRGRSGNTIYF
TRBD2	TRBV6-4	TRBJ2-2	many	TGTGCCAGCAGCCCCCTAGCGGGTGACACCGGGGAGCTGTTTTTT	CASSPLAGDTGELFF
.	TRBV5-1	TRBJ2-3	many	TGCGCCAGCAGCCGCGGGACAGTAACTAGCACAGATACGCAGTATTTT	CASSRGTVTSTDTQYF
TRBD2	TRBV7-6	TRBJ2-1	.	TGTGCCAGCAGCTCCCTGACTAGCGGGAGTTATAATGAGCAGTTCTTC	CASSSLTSGSYNEQFF
.	TRBV14	TRBJ2-6	many	TGTGCCAGCAGCACGGGTGGTTTCGGGGGTCCTGGGGCCAACGTCCTGACTTTC	CASSTGGFGGPGANVLTF
.	TRBV25-1	TRBJ1-2	many	TGTGCCAGCAGTGAGGGGTACGACTATGGCTACACCTTC	CASSEGYDYGYTF
.	TRBV11-2	TRBJ2-7	many	TGTGCCAGCGTTCTAGGAAACTCCTACGAGCAGTACTTC	CASVLGNSYEQYF
TRBD1	TRBV6-5	TRBJ1-2	many	TGTGCCAGCAGCCCAAGGACAGGGGCAGCCAACTATGGCTACACCTTC	CASSPRTGAANYGYTF
TRBD2	TRBV10-1	TRBJ2-5	many	TGCGCCAGCAGTGCACCTAGCGGGAGCCAAGAGACCCAGTACTTC	CASSAPSGSQETQYF
.	TRBV5-1	TRBJ2-5	.	TGCGCCAGCAGCTTGGGGCTACAGGGTGAAGAGACCCAGTACTTC	CASSLGLQGEETQYF
.	TRBV7-6	TRBJ2-7	few	TGTGCCAGCAGCTTAGTAGGGACTGGATACTACGAGCAGTACTTC	CASSLVGTGYYEQYF
.	TRBV10-3	TRBJ1-2	many	TGTGCCATCAGTGACCCACCGGAGGGGTTTGGCTATGGCTACACCTTC	CAISDPPEGFGYGYTF
.	TRBV6-2/TRBV6-3	TRBJ1-1	many	TGTGCCAGCAGCTACGACACTGAAGCTTTCTTT	CASSYDTEAFF
.	TRBV20-1	TRBJ2-7	many	TGCAGTGTGGGAAAGGTCTACGAGCAGTACTTC	CSVGKVYEQYF
.	TRBV27	TRBJ1-1	.	TGTGCCAGCAGTTTATTCCACCAAGGAAACACTGAAGCTTTCTTT	CASSLFHQGNTEAFF
.	TRBV29-1	TRBJ2-5	many	TGCAGCGTTGAAGAGCCCTTGAAGGAGACCCAGTACTTC	CSVEEPLKETQYF
TRBD1	TRBV5-1	TRBJ1-5	many	TGCGCCAGCAGGTGGGATTCAGGGGGCGGTCAGCCCCAGCATTTT	CASRWDSGGGQPQHF
TRBD1	TRBV29-1	TRBJ2-7	many	TGCAGCGTTGAGGGGGACAGCTACGAGCAGTACTTC	CSVEGDSYEQYF
TRBD2	TRBV18	TRBJ2-1	many	TGTGCCAGCTCACCACGGGAGGGGACCCACGTGTTCTTC	CASSPREGTHVFF
.	TRBV7-2	TRBJ1-4	many	TGTGCCAGCAGCTTAGCGGGACCGAGTAATGAAAAACTGTTTTTT	CASSLAGPSNEKLFF
TRBD1	TRBV28	TRBJ2-5	few	TGTGCCAGCAGTCCTCGCGACAGGGGGAGGGGAGAGACCCAGTACTTC	CASSPRDRGRGETQYF
.	TRBV24-1	TRBJ1-1	many	TGTGCCACCAGTGCTTTCGGAGCTGAAGCTTTCTTT	CATSAFGAEAFF
TRBD1	TRBV2	TRBJ2-7	.	TGTGCCACCGCCTTAACCCAGGGGGCGGGAGAGCAGTACTTC	CATALTQGAGEQYF
.	TRBV27	TRBJ1-5	.	TGTGCCAGCAGTTTATTGCCAGGGGGCAATCAGCCCCAGCATTTT	CASSLLPGGNQPQHF
.	TRBV5-5	TRBJ2-1	few	TGTGCCAGCGGCAAGCTTCCGAGCCCCAATGAGCAGTTCTTC	CASGKLPSPNEQFF
TRBD1	TRBV5-1	TRBJ2-1	many	TGCGCCAGCAGCTCCACCGGGACAGGGGGCTACAATGAGCAGTTCTTC	CASSSTGTGGYNEQFF
TRBD1	TRBV27	TRBJ2-1	.	TGTGCCAGCTCCCCCCAGGGGGCTACAGGGCAGTTCTTC	CASSPQGATGQFF
TRBD1	TRBV7-3	TRBJ2-2	many	TGTGCCAGCAGCCTTCACAGGGGGCAGGCCGGGGAGCTGTTTTTT	CASSLHRGQAGELFF
TRBD1	TRBV12-3/TRBV12-4	TRBJ1-5	many	TGTGCCAGCCAGCCCCGGGACAGGGAGGATCAGCCCCAGCATTTT	CASQPRDREDQPQHF
TRBD2	TRBV28	TRBJ2-2	many	TGTGCCAGCAGTAGGACTAGCGGAAACACCGGGGAGCTGTTTTTT	CASSRTSGNTGELFF
.	TRBV6-6	TRBJ1-5	many	TGTGCCAGCAGCGGGCGTGAGCCCCAGCATTTT	CASSGREPQHF
.	TRBV4-1	TRBJ2-4	many	TGCGCCAGCAGCCAAGAAAAGGAGGGAATATCCAAAAACATTCAGTACTTC	CASSQEKEGISKNIQYF
.	TRBV9	TRBJ2-5	many	TGTGCCAGCAGCGTAGCCTTTCAAGAGACCCAGTACTTC	CASSVAFQETQYF
.	TRBV20-1	TRBJ2-7	many	TGCAGTGCTAGTCGGGTCGGCGAGCAGTACTTC	CSASRVGEQYF
.	TRBV4-2	TRBJ1-2	many	TGTGCCAGCAGCCAAGATCCCCTGGGGACTGGCTACACCTTC	CASSQDPLGTGYTF